This T cell receptor beta chain was recorded in a study of cytomegalovirus exposure and HLA in healthy donors. TCRdb's copy holds only in-frame clones and misses some; the assay was immunoSEQ multiplex PCR. The profile shows about 240,000 clones, 86% of them singletons. This CDR3 region has 14 residues. Trimming cost V 5 bases and J 9 bases, with 17 bases left between them. Germline CDR1 SGHTA, CDR2 FQGNSA. The chain uses TRBV7-2 and TRBJ2-4; D gene uncertain. Sequencing was done on a sample of PBMCs. This clonotype was obtained from a woman aged 25-40 years in good health and CMV-seropositive. The CDR3 protein is CASSTPTDSSIQYF. CDR3 bases: TGTGCCAGCAGCACCCCTACAGATTCCTCCATTCAGTACTTC.